Presented here are 8 T cell receptor beta chains from one specimen sequenced in a study of T cell responses to AZD1222 COVID-19 vaccine. Sequencing was performed with immunoSEQ multiplex PCR; in TCRdb, only in-frame clones are kept and a portion is missing. The sample holds 130,000 to 150,000 clones, around 90% seen once. The sequences come from peripheral blood, collected 28 days after the second AZD1222 dose. Receptors were obtained from an adult who received the AZD1222 COVID-19 vaccine.

V gene TRBV11-2 combines with J gene TRBJ1-1; D remains unclear. V was shortened by 3 bases and J by 0 bases, with 5 bases between the two germline ends. This CDR3 is 13 amino acids long. Germline V gives CDR1 SGHAT, CDR2 FQNNGV. CDR3 in DNA: TGTGCCAGCAGCTTCGGTTTGAACACTGAAGCTTTCTTT. Its translation: CASSFGLNTEAFF.

The chain is built from TRBV19 and TRBJ1-1, with D possibly TRBD1 on 6 matching bases. This CDR3 is built from 14 residues. V was trimmed by 9 bases and J by 0 bases, leaving 14 bases between them. Germline V gene data show CDR1 as LNHDA and CDR2 as SQIVND (reference sequence). The CDR3 region is CASADSTMNTEAFF. CDR3 bases: TGTGCCAGCGCGGACAGCACCATGAACACTGAAGCTTTCTTT.

V usage is TRBV15 and J usage is TRBJ1-5; 7 positions match TRBD1. J was trimmed by 7 bases and V by 0 bases; bases with no gene match: 6. This CDR3 has 15 residues. Germline CDR1 and CDR2: LNHNV and YYDKDF (reference sequence). The CDR3 loop is CATSRDRGRVQPQHF. The CDR3 coding sequence is TGTGCCACCAGCAGAGACAGGGGGAGGGTACAGCCCCAGCATTTT.

The rearrangement joins TRBV5-6 to TRBJ1-2, with D hard to call. The germline V gene encodes CDR1 SGHDT and CDR2 YYEEEE. The CDR3 is 15 amino acids. Trimming removed 0 bases from V and 2 bases from J, with 11 bases in between. Written as DNA, the CDR3 is TGTGCCAGCAGCTTGGGATGGGGAGTGAACTATGGCTACACCTTC. It encodes CASSLGWGVNYGYTF.

This chain links TRBV2 with TRBJ2-5, with 13 bases matching TRBD2. V trimming: 5 bases; J trimming: 3 bases; junction bases outside the gene matches: 6. CDR1 and CDR2 (germline): SNHLY, FYNNEI. This CDR3 has 16 residues. CDR3 amino acids: CASSIPGTSGEETQYF. The CDR3 DNA sequence: TGTGCCAGCAGTATACCGGGGACTAGCGGGGAAGAGACCCAGTACTTC.

The J gene is TRBJ1-2, the V gene TRBV5-1; D not certain. The V gene's germline CDR1 is SGHRS and CDR2 YFSETQ. This CDR3 contains 13 residues. V was trimmed by 0 bases and J by 8 bases, leaving 11 bases between them. The CDR3 sequence: CASSLGGLIGYTF. Written as DNA, the CDR3 is TGCGCCAGCAGCTTGGGCGGGCTCATCGGCTACACCTTC. Drawing the rest from reference TRBV5-1 and TRBJ1-2, the complete variable domain is KAGVTQTPRYLIKTRGQQVTLSCSPISGHRSVSWYQQTPGQGLQFLFEYFSETQRNKGNFPGRFSGRQFSNSRSEMNVSTLELGDSALYLCASSLGGLIGYTFGSGTRLTVV.

The chain carries TRBV27 and TRBJ2-7; perhaps TRBD1 as D (5 bases). CDR3 length equals 12 residues. Trimming shortened V by 2 bases and J by 6 bases, and 8 bases separated the two germline ends. Germline-derived CDR1 and CDR2 are MNHEY and SMNVEV (reference sequence). The CDR3 nucleotides are TGTGCCAGCAGTTTACAGGGCTCCGAGCAGTACTTC. It translates to CASSLQGSEQYF.

J is TRBJ1-2 and V is TRBV3-1 (or the pseudogene TRBV3-2), with a tentative D call TRBD1 (6 bases). Germline values: CDR1 LGHDT, CDR2 YNNKEL (reference sequence). The CDR3 sequence is 14 residues long. V lost 1 base, J lost 7 bases, and 13 bases lay in between. The CDR3 DNA is TGTGCCAGCAGCCAAGTGGCGGGGGCAAGTGGCTACACCTTC. Residues: CASSQVAGASGYTF.